This TCR beta chain came from a study of shared clonotypes between healthy human individuals. Study at large: Each donor had three CD4 naive, three CD4 memory, two CD8 naive and one CD8 memory plate.

V dropped 2 bases and J dropped 5; count of bases not matched to a gene: 6. The CDR3 is 16 amino acids. Per germline, CDR1 MNHNY and CDR2 SVGAGI (reference sequence). The data were produced by immunoSEQ multiplex PCR, yet TCRdb's version contains in-frame clones alone and is incomplete. The repertoire holds 2 million to 2.5 million clones, with 93% as singletons. Sample: naive CD4+ T cells from PBMCs. Subset here: CD45RA+ positively selected. The chain recombines TRBV6-6 with TRBJ1-4, with 9 bases lining up with TRBD1. This sequence originates from a young man in good health. Some clones in this sample may be carry-over from other donors' samples. The CDR3 protein is CASSYPAGTGNEKLFF. Here the CDR3 DNA reads TGTGCCAGCAGTTACCCGGCTGGGACAGGGAATGAAAAACTGTTTTTT.